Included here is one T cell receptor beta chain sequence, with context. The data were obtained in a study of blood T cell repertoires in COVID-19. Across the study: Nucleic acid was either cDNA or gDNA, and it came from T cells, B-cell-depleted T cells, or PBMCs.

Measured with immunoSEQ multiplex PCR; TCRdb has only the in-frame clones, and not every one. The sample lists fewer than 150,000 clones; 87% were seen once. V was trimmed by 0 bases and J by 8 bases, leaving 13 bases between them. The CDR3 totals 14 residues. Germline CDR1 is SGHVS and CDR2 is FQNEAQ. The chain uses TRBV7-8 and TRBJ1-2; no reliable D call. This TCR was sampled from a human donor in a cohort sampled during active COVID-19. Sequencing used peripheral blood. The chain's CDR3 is CASSLARVEGGYTF. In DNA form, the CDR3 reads TGTGCCAGCAGCTTAGCTAGGGTGGAGGGAGGCTACACCTTC.